These T cell receptor beta chains were read from a single sample in a study of blood T cell repertoires in COVID-19. Sequencing used immunoSEQ multiplex PCR; TCRdb keeps in-frame clones, though not all of them. This sample yields about 28,000 clones, of which around 85% are seen a single time; about a sixth belongs to the top ten. The sample comprised peripheral blood. These receptor sequences come from a woman aged 55-69 years with acute or convalescent COVID-19. CDR3s include the opening cysteine and the closing phenylalanine or tryptophan. A D gene is named only where the DNA matches it firmly. Part of the rows lack a size; the others show once, few, many or a class for expanded clones.

D gene	J gene	clone size	V gene	CDR3 protein	CDR3 DNA
-	TRBJ1-6	-	TRBV10-3	CAISGGANNSPLHF	TGTGCCATCAGCGGCGGCGCGAATAATTCACCCCTCCACTTT
TRBD2	TRBJ2-7	-	TRBV6-1	CASSEKGRGDLYEQYF	TGTGCCAGCAGTGAAAAGGGGAGGGGCGATCTTTACGAGCAGTACTTC
-	TRBJ2-7	-	TRBV28	CASRLGGANSYEQYF	TGTGCCAGCAGGCTAGGGGGTGCCAACTCCTACGAGCAGTACTTC
TRBD1	TRBJ1-5	few	TRBV5-6	CASSGQDSNQPQHF	TGTGCCAGCAGCGGACAGGATAGCAATCAGCCCCAGCATTTT
-	TRBJ2-2	-	TRBV12-3/TRBV12-4	CASSLVATGELFF	TGTGCCAGCAGTTTGGTGGCCACCGGGGAGCTGTTTTTT
-	TRBJ2-6	-	TRBV6-2/TRBV6-3	CASSPGASGANVLTF	TGTGCCAGCAGCCCAGGGGCGTCTGGGGCCAACGTCCTGACTTTC
-	TRBJ2-5	-	TRBV2	CASMSGPQETQYF	TGTGCCAGCATGAGCGGCCCCCAAGAGACCCAGTACTTC
-	TRBJ1-1	-	TRBV28	CASSLLPRLNTEAFF	TGTGCCAGCAGTTTACTCCCTAGACTCAACACTGAAGCTTTCTTT
-	TRBJ2-7	-	TRBV18	CASSPLAGQSYEQYF	TGTGCCAGCTCACCGCTTGCGGGACAGAGCTACGAGCAGTACTTC
-	TRBJ2-5	-	TRBV24-1	CATSDPRTPQETQYF	TGTGCCACCAGTGATCCCCGTACACCTCAAGAGACCCAGTACTTC
TRBD1	TRBJ1-3	-	TRBV5-1	CASSLGTASGNTIYF	TGCGCCAGCAGCTTAGGGACAGCCTCTGGAAACACCATATATTTT
-	TRBJ1-2	-	TRBV24-1	CATSDHRVGYGYTF	TGTGCCACCAGTGACCACAGGGTAGGATATGGCTACACCTTC